Given below is one TCR beta chain in context. This sample is part of a study of control samples from healthy donors and cancer patients. V shed 5 bases and J shed 6 bases, with 19 bases lying between them. CDR3 length: 14 amino acids. From germline, CDR1 is SQVTM and CDR2 ANQGSEA. Clones were sequenced by immunoSEQ multiplex PCR, and TCRdb holds only the in-frame ones, with some missing. Of tens of thousands of clones in the sample, 90% to 95% were seen once. The sequencing input was PBMCs. The clonotype comes from a man aged 30-40 years with colorectal cancer. The chain employs TRBV29-1 and TRBJ1-2, with D possibly TRBD1 on 5 matching bases. CDR3 sequence reads: CSVRPLGGKNGYTF. The CDR3 DNA sequence: TGCAGCGTTCGTCCCCTTGGGGGGAAGAATGGCTACACCTTC.